This passage covers 25 T cell receptor beta chains from one sample sequenced in a study of OX40 agonist ivuxolimab in advanced cancers. Assay: immunoSEQ multiplex PCR; the TCRdb copy retains only in-frame clones and omits some. The sample has about 64,000 clones; roughly nine tenths are singletons. The material was CD4+ or CD8+ T cells sorted from blood, obtained in a trial of the OX40 agonist ivuxolimab. The receptors come from an adult with an advanced solid tumor such as melanoma, head and neck, liver or kidney cancer.

The chain couples TRBV12-5 to TRBJ1-5; tentative D call: TRBD1 (6 bases). The CDR3 loop spans 15 amino acids. V was shortened by 8 bases and J by 3 bases, with 17 bases between the two germline ends. Germline V CDR1 and CDR2: LGHNT, FRNRAP. CDR3 residues: CASSGGALDNQPQHF. DNA of the CDR3: TGTGCTAGTAGCGGGGGGGCGCTTGACAATCAGCCCCAGCATTTT.

The J gene is TRBJ1-1, the V gene TRBV29-1; the D is unclear. Germline V gives CDR1 SQVTM, CDR2 ANQGSEA. The CDR3 has 11 amino acids. V lost 7 bases to trimming and J lost 2 bases, with 8 bases between them. The chain's CDR3 is CSAAVNTEAFF. In DNA form, the CDR3 reads TGCAGCGCCGCCGTTAACACTGAAGCTTTCTTT.

The V gene is TRBV19, the J gene TRBJ2-3, with 8 bases fitting TRBD1. The CDR3 has 17 amino acids. The V gene end was trimmed by 3 bases and the J gene end by 3 bases; junction bases not matched to a gene: 11. From germline, CDR1 is LNHDA and CDR2 SQIVND (reference sequence). In nucleotides, the CDR3 is TGTGCCAGTAGTATTCGGGCAGGGGGCGGCAGGACAGATACGCAGTATTTT. Its protein is CASSIRAGGGRTDTQYF.

The V gene is TRBV2, the J gene TRBJ2-3, with D uncertain. Trimming removed 6 bases at V and 1 base at J, with 8 bases between. The CDR3 extends over 13 amino acids. CDR1 SNHLY and CDR2 FYNNEI come from the germline V gene. This CDR3 is CASRSPGTDTQYF. The CDR3 nucleotides are TGTGCCAGCAGAAGCCCGGGCACAGATACGCAGTATTTT.

The genes are TRBV20-1 and TRBJ1-1; D gene uncertain. Germline V gene data show CDR1 as DFQATT and CDR2 as SNEGSKA (reference sequence). The CDR3 consists of 11 residues. Trimming removed 2 bases at V and 7 bases at J, with 8 bases between. DNA for the CDR3: TGCAGTGCTAGAATCGGGAATGAAGCTTTCTTT. This encodes CSARIGNEAFF.

The rearrangement joins TRBV7-8 to TRBJ2-3, with D unclear. Trimming took 2 bases from V and 4 from J, leaving 10 bases between them. Germline CDR1 SGHVS, CDR2 FQNEAQ. This CDR3 region has 14 residues. The CDR3 DNA reads TGTGCCAGCAGCTTATCCTCTTGGGCAGATACGCAGTATTTT. This sequence encodes CASSLSSWADTQYF.

V and J are TRBV6-5 and TRBJ2-1, with D tentatively TRBD1 or TRBD2 (5 bases each). V lost 2 bases, J lost 1 base, and 6 bases lay in between. Germline V gene lookup returns CDR1 MNHEY and CDR2 SVGAGI. The CDR3 has 14 amino acids. This CDR3 reads CASSYGGSYNEQFF. The CDR3 bases are TGTGCCAGCAGTTACGGGGGATCCTACAATGAGCAGTTCTTC.

A single count supports this clone. The J gene is TRBJ2-7, the V gene TRBV29-1; D is perhaps TRBD1 (5 bases). Germline V gives CDR1 SQVTM, CDR2 ANQGSEA. This CDR3 comprises 13 residues. The V gene lost 6 bases and the J gene lost 2 bases, with 14 bases spanning the gap. The CDR3 nucleotides are TGCAGCGTGGAAACAGGACCCACCTACGAGCAGTACTTC. It is translated as CSVETGPTYEQYF.

V gene TRBV5-6 combines with J gene TRBJ2-2; TRBD1 matches 7 bases. V shed 4 bases, J shed 5 bases, and the junction held 11 bases outside the gene matches. CDR3 length equals 16 residues. CDR1 is SGHDT, CDR2 YYEEEE, per germline. The CDR3, as DNA: TGTGCCAGCAGCCCATTAGACAGGGCCAGGACCGGGGAGCTGTTTTTT. Translating gives CASSPLDRARTGELFF.

The CDR3 sequence is CASSFGQAIAETQYF. The CDR3 DNA reads as TGCGCCAGCAGCTTTGGTCAGGCAATAGCGGAGACCCAGTACTTC. The V and J genes are TRBV5-1 and TRBJ2-5; D might be TRBD2 (5 bases). This CDR3 spans 15 amino acids. Germline CDR1 is SGHRS and CDR2 is YFSETQ. Deletions cut 2 bases from V and 5 bases from J, with 16 bases between.

This clone showed up just once. The chain joins TRBV5-1 to TRBJ2-1; TRBD2 aligns across 14 bases. The CDR3 consists of 16 residues. Germline CDR1 is SGHRS and CDR2 is YFSETQ. The ends lost 2 bases at V and 7 bases at J; junction bases unmatched: 5. The CDR3 bases are TGCGCCAGCAGCTTCCCCGGACTAGCGGGGGGTAATGAGCAGTTCTTC. It translates to CASSFPGLAGGNEQFF.

The chain recombines TRBV6-4 with TRBJ2-1; 13 bases match TRBD2. V lost 4 bases to trimming and J lost 9 bases; unmatched junction nucleotides: 6. This CDR3 spans 15 amino acids. Germline V gene data show CDR1 as MRHNA and CDR2 as SNTAGT. The CDR3 region has the DNA TGTGCCAGCAGTGGGCGGACTAGCGGGAGCATTGAGCAGTTCTTC. Protein sequence: CASSGRTSGSIEQFF.

This clone was detected once. The chain carries TRBV6-5 and TRBJ1-2; perhaps TRBD1 as D (6 bases). The CDR3 contains 13 residues. Germline CDR1 and CDR2: MNHEY and SVGAGI. V lost 8 bases, J lost 8 bases, and 18 bases lay in between. The CDR3 sequence is CASVRGDGPGYTF. CDR3 nucleotide sequence: TGTGCCAGCGTTAGGGGGGACGGTCCGGGCTACACCTTC.

CDR3 nucleotides: TGTGCCAGCAGTTTCGGACAGGGGACGAATACAGATACGCAGTATTTT. Protein product: CASSFGQGTNTDTQYF. The chain recombines TRBV6-6 with TRBJ2-3, with 9 bases that match TRBD1. Germline values: CDR1 MNHNY, CDR2 SVGAGI (reference sequence). Unmatched junction bases numbered 8, after V lost 4 bases and J lost 3 bases. The CDR3 consists of 16 residues.

The genes are TRBV5-1 and TRBJ2-3; a possible D gene is TRBD2 (6 bases). V was shortened by 0 bases and J by 3 bases, with 11 bases between the two germline ends. The CDR3 totals 15 residues. The germline CDR1 and CDR2 sequences are SGHRS and YFSETQ. The CDR3 sequence is CASSLDVGSTDTQYF. Written as DNA, the CDR3 is TGCGCCAGCAGCTTGGATGTCGGGAGTACAGATACGCAGTATTTT. Combining the CDR3 with reference TRBV5-1 and TRBJ2-3 gives the whole variable domain KAGVTQTPRYLIKTRGQQVTLSCSPISGHRSVSWYQQTPGQGLQFLFEYFSETQRNKGNFPGRFSGRQFSNSRSEMNVSTLELGDSALYLCASSLDVGSTDTQYFGPGTRLTVL.

The rearrangement joins TRBV10-3 to TRBJ2-1, with TRBD2 matching 12 bases. Germline CDR1 ENHRY, CDR2 SYGVKD. The trim removed 9 bases at V and 7 bases at J, leaving 1 base unmatched. This CDR3 has 12 residues. The CDR3 loop is CAIGTSGNEQFF. Here the CDR3 DNA reads TGTGCCATAGGGACTAGCGGGAATGAGCAGTTCTTC.

The chain has TRBV29-1 and TRBJ2-2, with 14 bases lining up with TRBD2. V lost 6 bases and J lost 5; bases outside the gene matches: 5. The CDR3 has 15 residues. CDR1 is SQVTM, CDR2 ANQGSEA, per germline. This chain's CDR3 is CSVSGLAGGTGELFF. DNA for the CDR3: TGCAGCGTATCAGGACTAGCGGGAGGAACCGGGGAGCTGTTTTTT.

The genes are TRBV9 and TRBJ1-6, with D unclear. V was trimmed by 0 bases and J by 8 bases, leaving 12 bases between them. Per germline, CDR1 SGDLS and CDR2 YYNGEE. This CDR3 has 15 amino acids. The DNA for the CDR3 is TGTGCCAGCAGCGTAGAAGGGTTACATGATTCACCCCTCCACTTT. Translation gives CASSVEGLHDSPLHF.

The CDR3 sequence: CASSKQGYEQYF. Written as DNA, the CDR3 is TGTGCCAGTAGTAAACAGGGATACGAGCAGTACTTC. The genes are TRBV19 and TRBJ2-7; possible D gene TRBD1, 6 bases. CDR1 and CDR2 from the germline V gene are LNHDA and SQIVND (reference sequence). CDR3 length: 12 residues. The V and J ends lost 4 bases and 4 bases respectively, with 8 bases between them.

This chain uses TRBV5-1 with TRBJ1-2, with a tentative D call TRBD1 (6 bases). This CDR3 has 15 residues. CDR1 SGHRS and CDR2 YFSETQ come from the germline V gene. V gave up 8 bases and J gave up 1 base, with 18 bases separating them. The CDR3: CASRAGRGFNYGYTF. CDR3 nucleotide sequence: TGCGCCAGTCGGGCGGGCAGGGGCTTTAACTATGGCTACACCTTC.

The V call is TRBV6-5, the J call TRBJ2-3, with D tentatively TRBD1 or TRBD2 (5 bases each). Germline CDR1 is MNHEY and CDR2 is SVGAGI. Trimming removed 8 bases at V and 2 bases at J, with 11 bases between. This CDR3 contains 13 residues. In DNA form, the CDR3 reads TGTGCCAGCGGCTCGGGGCTCACAGATACGCAGTATTTT. Its translation: CASGSGLTDTQYF.

The CDR3 sequence is CASSLALRATDTQYF. CDR3 bases: TGTGCCAGCAGCTTAGCGCTCAGGGCCACAGATACGCAGTATTTT. The rearrangement joins TRBV7-8 to TRBJ2-3; D is possibly TRBD1 (5 bases). Germline values: CDR1 SGHVS, CDR2 FQNEAQ. The CDR3 contains 15 residues. Between the trimmed V and J ends, which lost 0 bases and 2 bases, there was a span of 9 bases. The variable domain in full, completed from reference TRBV7-8 and TRBJ2-3, reads GAGVSQSPRYKVAKRGQDVALRCDPISGHVSLFWYQQALGQGPEFLTYFQNEAQLDKSGLPSDRFFAERPEGSVSTLKIQRTQQEDSAVYLCASSLALRATDTQYFGPGTRLTVL.

This chain uses TRBV7-8 with TRBJ2-2, with TRBD1 matching over 7 bases. The V segment lost 4 bases and the J segment 1 base; nucleotides outside the gene matches: 6. CDR3 size: 16 residues. Germline loops: CDR1 SGHVS, CDR2 FQNEAQ. The CDR3 loop reads CASSSIGTVNTGELFF. As DNA, the CDR3 is TGTGCCAGCAGCTCCATTGGGACAGTGAACACCGGGGAGCTGTTTTTT.

The chain carries TRBV5-1 and TRBJ1-2, with 7 bases identical to TRBD1. The germline CDR1 and CDR2 sequences are SGHRS and YFSETQ. This CDR3 contains 15 residues. V was clipped by 4 bases and J by 7 bases; unmatched bases: 13. CDR3 nucleotides: TGCGCCAGCAGCCCGGGACAGAGGCCTTTTCTTGGCTACACCTTC. Translating it yields CASSPGQRPFLGYTF.

V is TRBV30 and J is TRBJ1-2; tentatively, D is TRBD1 (5 bases). From germline, CDR1 is GTSNPN and CDR2 SVGIG (reference sequence). This CDR3 contains 19 residues. V lost 3 bases and J 0 bases, leaving 26 bases between the germline ends. The CDR3 DNA sequence: TGTGCCTGGAGACCCACCGTTAGTCGGGGGGACGGTACTAACTATGGCTACACCTTC. Its protein is CAWRPTVSRGDGTNYGYTF.